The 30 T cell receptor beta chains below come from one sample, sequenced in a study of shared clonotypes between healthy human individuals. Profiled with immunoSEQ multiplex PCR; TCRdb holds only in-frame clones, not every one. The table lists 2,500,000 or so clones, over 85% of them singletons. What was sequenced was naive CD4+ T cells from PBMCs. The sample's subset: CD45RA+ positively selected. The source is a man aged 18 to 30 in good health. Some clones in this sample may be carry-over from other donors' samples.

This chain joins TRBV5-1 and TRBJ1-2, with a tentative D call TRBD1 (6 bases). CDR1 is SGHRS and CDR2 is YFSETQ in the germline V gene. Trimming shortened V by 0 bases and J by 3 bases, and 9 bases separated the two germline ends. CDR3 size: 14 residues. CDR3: CASSLADSYYGYTF. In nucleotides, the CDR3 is TGCGCCAGCAGCTTGGCGGACAGCTACTATGGCTACACCTTC.

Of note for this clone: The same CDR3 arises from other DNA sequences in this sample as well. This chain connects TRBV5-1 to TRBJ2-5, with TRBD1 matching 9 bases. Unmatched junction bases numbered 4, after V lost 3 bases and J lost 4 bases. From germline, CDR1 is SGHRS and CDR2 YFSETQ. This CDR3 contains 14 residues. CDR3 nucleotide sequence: TGCGCCAGCAGCTCGGGACAGGGTAGAGAGACCCAGTACTTC. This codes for CASSSGQGRETQYF.

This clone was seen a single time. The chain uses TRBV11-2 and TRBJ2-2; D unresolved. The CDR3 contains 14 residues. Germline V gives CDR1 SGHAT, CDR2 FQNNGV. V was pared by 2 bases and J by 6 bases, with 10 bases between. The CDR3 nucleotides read TGTGCCAGCAGCTTAAATGTATTCCCCGGGGAGCTGTTTTTT. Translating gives CASSLNVFPGELFF. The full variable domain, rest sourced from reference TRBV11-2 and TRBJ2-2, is EAGVAQSPRYKIIEKRQSVAFWCNPISGHATLYWYQQILGQGPKLLIQFQNNGVVDDSQLPKDRFSAERLKGVDSTLKIQPAKLEDSAVYLCASSLNVFPGELFFGEGSRLTVL.

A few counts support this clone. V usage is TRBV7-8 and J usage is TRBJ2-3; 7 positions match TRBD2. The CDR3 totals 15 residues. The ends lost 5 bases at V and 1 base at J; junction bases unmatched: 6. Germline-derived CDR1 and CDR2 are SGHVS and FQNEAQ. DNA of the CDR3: TGTGCCAGCAGCCCTTCGGGACTACGCACAGATACGCAGTATTTT. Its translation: CASSPSGLRTDTQYF. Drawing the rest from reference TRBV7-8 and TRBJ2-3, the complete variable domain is GAGVSQSPRYKVAKRGQDVALRCDPISGHVSLFWYQQALGQGPEFLTYFQNEAQLDKSGLPSDRFFAERPEGSVSTLKIQRTQQEDSAVYLCASSPSGLRTDTQYFGPGTRLTVL.

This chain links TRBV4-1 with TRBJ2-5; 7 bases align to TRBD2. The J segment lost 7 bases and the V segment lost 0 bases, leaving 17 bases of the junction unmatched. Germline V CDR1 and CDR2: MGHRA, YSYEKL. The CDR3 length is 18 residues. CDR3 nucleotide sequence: TGCGCCAGCAGCCAAGACGCGGGGGAGGGGAGGTACACTCGGACCCAGTACTTC. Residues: CASSQDAGEGRYTRTQYF.

CDR3: CASSQPRRGRGEKLFF. In nucleotides, the CDR3 is TGCGCCAGCAGCCAGCCGAGAAGGGGAAGGGGTGAAAAACTGTTTTTT. The J gene is TRBJ1-4, the V gene TRBV4-1; a possible D gene is TRBD1 (5 bases). Trimming removed 3 bases from V and 7 bases from J, with 18 bases in between. Germline V gene sequence: CDR1 MGHRA, CDR2 YSYEKL. CDR3 length equals 16 residues.

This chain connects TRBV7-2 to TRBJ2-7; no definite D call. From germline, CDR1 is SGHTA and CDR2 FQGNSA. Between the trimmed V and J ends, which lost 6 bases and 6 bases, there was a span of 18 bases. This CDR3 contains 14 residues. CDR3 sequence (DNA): TGTGCCAGCAGTCCACTGTCCGTTGCCGCCGAGCAGTACTTC. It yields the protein CASSPLSVAAEQYF.

In DNA form, the CDR3 reads TGTGCCAGCAGTCCACAGGGGGCCAGCCGCGAGCAGTACTTC. It yields the protein CASSPQGASREQYF. The gene calls are TRBV27 and TRBJ2-7; 9 positions agree with TRBD1. This CDR3 is built from 14 residues. Germline lookup yields CDR1 MNHEY and CDR2 SMNVEV (reference sequence). After removal of 5 bases from V and 6 bases from J, the junction contained 8 bases not matched to a gene.

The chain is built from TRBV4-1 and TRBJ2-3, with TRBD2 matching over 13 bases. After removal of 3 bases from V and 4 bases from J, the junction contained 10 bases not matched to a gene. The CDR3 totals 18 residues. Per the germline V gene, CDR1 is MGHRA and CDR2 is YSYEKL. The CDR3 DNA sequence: TGCGCCAGCAGCCACAGGACTAGCGGGAGCAATAGGGCAGATACGCAGTATTTT. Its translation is CASSHRTSGSNRADTQYF.

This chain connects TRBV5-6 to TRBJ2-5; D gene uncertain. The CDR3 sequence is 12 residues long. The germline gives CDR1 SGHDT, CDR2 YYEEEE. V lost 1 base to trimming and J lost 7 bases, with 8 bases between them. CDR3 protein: CASSLIAATQYF. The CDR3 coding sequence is TGTGCCAGCAGCTTGATAGCCGCGACCCAGTACTTC. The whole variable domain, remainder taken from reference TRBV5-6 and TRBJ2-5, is DAGVTQSPTHLIKTRGQQVTLRCSPKSGHDTVSWYQQALGQGPQFIFQYYEEEERQRGNFPDRFSGHQFPNYSSELNVNALLLGDSALYLCASSLIAATQYFGPGTRLLVL.

The CDR3 sequence is CASSSSPGTTGGTEAFF. The CDR3 DNA is TGTGCCAGCAGCTCCTCCCCGGGGACCACGGGGGGCACTGAAGCTTTCTTT. This sequence joins TRBV7-2 and TRBJ1-1; perhaps TRBD1 as D (5 bases). The V and J ends lost 4 bases and 4 bases respectively, with 22 bases between them. The CDR3 runs to 17 residues. Germline V CDR1 and CDR2: SGHTA, FQGNSA.

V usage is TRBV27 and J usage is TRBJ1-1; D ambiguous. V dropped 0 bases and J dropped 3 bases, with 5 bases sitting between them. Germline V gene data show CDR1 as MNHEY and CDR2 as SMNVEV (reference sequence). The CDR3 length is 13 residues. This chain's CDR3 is CASSLSVDTEAFF. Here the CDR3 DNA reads TGTGCCAGCAGTTTATCGGTCGACACTGAAGCTTTCTTT.

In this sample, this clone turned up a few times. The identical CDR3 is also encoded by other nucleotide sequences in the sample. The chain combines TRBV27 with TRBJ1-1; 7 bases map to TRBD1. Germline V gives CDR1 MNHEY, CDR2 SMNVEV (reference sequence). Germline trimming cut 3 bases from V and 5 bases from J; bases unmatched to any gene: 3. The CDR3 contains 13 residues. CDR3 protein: CASSLSTGTEAFF. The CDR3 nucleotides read TGTGCCAGCAGTTTGTCGACAGGGACTGAAGCTTTCTTT.

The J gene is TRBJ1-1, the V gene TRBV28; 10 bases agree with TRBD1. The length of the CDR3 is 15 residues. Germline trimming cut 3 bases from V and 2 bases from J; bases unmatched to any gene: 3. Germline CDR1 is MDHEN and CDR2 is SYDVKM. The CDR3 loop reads CASSFGDRGNTEAFF. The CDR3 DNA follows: TGTGCCAGCAGTTTCGGGGACAGGGGCAACACTGAAGCTTTCTTT.

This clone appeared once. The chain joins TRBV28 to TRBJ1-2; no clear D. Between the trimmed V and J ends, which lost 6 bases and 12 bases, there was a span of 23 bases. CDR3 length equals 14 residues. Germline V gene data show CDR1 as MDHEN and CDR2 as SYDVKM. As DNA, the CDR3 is TGTGCCAGCAGCCTCCTCCACAGAGCCCAGTTGGACACCTTC. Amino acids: CASSLLHRAQLDTF.

Here the CDR3 reads CASSLEGISGANVLTF. The DNA for the CDR3 is TGTGCCAGTAGCTTGGAGGGGATCTCTGGGGCCAACGTCCTGACTTTC. The chain combines TRBV19 with TRBJ2-6, with D maybe TRBD2 (6 bases). Per germline, CDR1 LNHDA and CDR2 SQIVND (reference sequence). The CDR3 is 16 amino acids. V lost 6 bases and J lost 0, with 12 bases in between. The full variable domain, its missing parts supplied by reference TRBV19 and TRBJ2-6, is DGGITQSPKYLFRKEGQNVTLSCEQNLNHDAMYWYRQDPGQGLRLIYYSQIVNDFQKGDIAEGYSVSREKKESFPLTVTSAQKNPTAFYLCASSLEGISGANVLTFGAGSRLTVL.

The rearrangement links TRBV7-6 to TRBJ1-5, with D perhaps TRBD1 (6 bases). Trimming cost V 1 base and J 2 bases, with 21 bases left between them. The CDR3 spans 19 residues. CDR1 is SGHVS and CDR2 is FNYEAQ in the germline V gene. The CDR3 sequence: CASSLERREGVFGNQPQHF. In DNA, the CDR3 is TGTGCCAGCAGCTTAGAAAGGAGGGAGGGGGTGTTTGGCAATCAGCCCCAGCATTTT.

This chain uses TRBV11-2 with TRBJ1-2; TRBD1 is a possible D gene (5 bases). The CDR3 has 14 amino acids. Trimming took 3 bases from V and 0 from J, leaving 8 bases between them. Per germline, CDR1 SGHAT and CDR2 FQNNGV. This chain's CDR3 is CASSFQGANYGYTF. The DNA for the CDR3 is TGTGCCAGCAGCTTCCAGGGAGCTAACTATGGCTACACCTTC.

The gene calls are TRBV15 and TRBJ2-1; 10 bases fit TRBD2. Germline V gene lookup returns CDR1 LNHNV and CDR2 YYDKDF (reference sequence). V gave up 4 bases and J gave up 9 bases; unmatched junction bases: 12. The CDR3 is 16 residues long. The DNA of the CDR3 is TGTGCCACCAGCAACCTCCCTAGCGGGAGTTATGTTGAGCAGTTCTTC. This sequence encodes CATSNLPSGSYVEQFF.

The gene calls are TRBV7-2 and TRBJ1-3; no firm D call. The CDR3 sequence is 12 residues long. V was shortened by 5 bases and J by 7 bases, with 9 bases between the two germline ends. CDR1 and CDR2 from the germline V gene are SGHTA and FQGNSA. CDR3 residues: CASSLTINTIYF. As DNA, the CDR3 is TGTGCCAGCAGCCTTACTATTAACACCATATATTTT.

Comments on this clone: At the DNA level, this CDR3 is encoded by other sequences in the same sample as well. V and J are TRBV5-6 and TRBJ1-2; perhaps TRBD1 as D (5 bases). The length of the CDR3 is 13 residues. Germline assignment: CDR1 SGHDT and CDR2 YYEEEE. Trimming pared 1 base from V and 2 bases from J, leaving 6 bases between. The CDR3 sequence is CASSLWGNYGYTF. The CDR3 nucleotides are TGTGCCAGCAGCTTGTGGGGGAACTATGGCTACACCTTC.

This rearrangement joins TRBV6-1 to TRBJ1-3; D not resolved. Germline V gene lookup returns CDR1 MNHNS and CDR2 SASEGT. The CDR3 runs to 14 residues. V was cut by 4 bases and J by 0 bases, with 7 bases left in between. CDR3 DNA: TGTGCCAGCAGTGTTGGGAGCTCTGGAAACACCATATATTTT. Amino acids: CASSVGSSGNTIYF.

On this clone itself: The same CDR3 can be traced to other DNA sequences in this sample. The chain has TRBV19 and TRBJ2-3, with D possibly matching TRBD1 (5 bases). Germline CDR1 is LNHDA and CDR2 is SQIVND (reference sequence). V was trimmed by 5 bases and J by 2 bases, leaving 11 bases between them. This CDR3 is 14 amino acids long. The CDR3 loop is CASSRDRSTDTQYF. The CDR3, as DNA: TGTGCCAGTAGTCGCGACAGATCCACAGATACGCAGTATTTT.

CDR3 sequence: CASSPTDSNQETQYF. The CDR3 coding sequence is TGTGCCAGCAGTCCGACGGACAGCAACCAAGAGACCCAGTACTTC. The chain couples TRBV27 to TRBJ2-5, with D possibly matching TRBD1 (6 bases). The CDR3 extends over 15 amino acids. V lost 5 bases to trimming and J lost 0 bases, with 13 bases between them. Germline V CDR1 and CDR2: MNHEY, SMNVEV (reference sequence).

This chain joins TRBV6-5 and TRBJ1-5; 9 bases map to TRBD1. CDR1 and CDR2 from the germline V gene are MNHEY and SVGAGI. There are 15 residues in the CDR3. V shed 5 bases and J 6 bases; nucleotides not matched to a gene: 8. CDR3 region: CASSHQRTGVQPQHF. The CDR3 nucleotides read TGTGCCAGCAGTCACCAAAGGACAGGGGTTCAGCCCCAGCATTTT.

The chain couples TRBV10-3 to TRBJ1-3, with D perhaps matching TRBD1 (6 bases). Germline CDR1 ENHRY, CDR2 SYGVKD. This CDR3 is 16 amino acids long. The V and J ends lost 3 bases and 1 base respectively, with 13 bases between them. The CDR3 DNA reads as TGTGCCATCAGTGAAACAGGGCGAAGATCTGGAAACACCATATATTTT. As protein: CAISETGRRSGNTIYF.

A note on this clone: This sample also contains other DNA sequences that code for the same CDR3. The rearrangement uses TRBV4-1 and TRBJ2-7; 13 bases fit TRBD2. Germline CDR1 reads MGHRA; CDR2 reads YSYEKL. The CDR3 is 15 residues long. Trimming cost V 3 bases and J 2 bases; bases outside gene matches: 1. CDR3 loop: CASSQGLAGPYEQYF. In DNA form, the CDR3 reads TGCGCCAGCAGCCAGGGACTAGCGGGACCCTACGAGCAGTACTTC.

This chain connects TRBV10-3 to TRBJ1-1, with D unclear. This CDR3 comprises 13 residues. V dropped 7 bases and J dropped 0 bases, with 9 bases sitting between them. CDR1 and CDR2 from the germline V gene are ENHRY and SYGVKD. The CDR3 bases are TGTGCCATCACCTCAGCCATGAACACTGAAGCTTTCTTT. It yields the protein CAITSAMNTEAFF.

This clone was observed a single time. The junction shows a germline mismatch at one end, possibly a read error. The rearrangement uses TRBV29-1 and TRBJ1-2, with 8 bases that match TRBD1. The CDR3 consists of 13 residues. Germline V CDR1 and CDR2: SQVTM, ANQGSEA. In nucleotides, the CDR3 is TGCAGCGGAACCGACTCAGGGGGCCATGGCCACACCTTC. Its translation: CSGTDSGGHGHTF.

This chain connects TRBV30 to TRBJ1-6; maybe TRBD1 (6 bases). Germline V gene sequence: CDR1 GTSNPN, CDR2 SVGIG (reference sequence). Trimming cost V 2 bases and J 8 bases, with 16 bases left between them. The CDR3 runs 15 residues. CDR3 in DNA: TGTGCCTGGAGTCGGTTCGGGACACTCTATTCACCCCTCCACTTT. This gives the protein CAWSRFGTLYSPLHF.